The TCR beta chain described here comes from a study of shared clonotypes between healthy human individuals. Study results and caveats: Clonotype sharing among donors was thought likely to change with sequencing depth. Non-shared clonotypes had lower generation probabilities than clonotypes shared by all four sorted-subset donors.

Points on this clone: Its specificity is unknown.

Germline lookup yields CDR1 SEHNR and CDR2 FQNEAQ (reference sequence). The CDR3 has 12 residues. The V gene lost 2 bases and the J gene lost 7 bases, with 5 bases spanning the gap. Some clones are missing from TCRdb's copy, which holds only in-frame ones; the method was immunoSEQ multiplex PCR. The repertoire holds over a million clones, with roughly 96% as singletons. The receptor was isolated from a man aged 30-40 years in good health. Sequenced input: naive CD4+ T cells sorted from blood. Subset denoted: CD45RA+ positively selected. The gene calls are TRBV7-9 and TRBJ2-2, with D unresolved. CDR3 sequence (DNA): TGTGCCAGCAGCTTATATATCGGGGAGCTGTTTTTT. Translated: CASSLYIGELFF. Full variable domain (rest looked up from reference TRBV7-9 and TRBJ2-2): DTGVSQNPRHKITKRGQNVTFRCDPISEHNRLYWYRQTLGQGPEFLTYFQNEAQLEKSRLLSDRFSAERPKGSFSTLEIQRTEQGDSAMYLCASSLYIGELFFGEGSRLTVL.